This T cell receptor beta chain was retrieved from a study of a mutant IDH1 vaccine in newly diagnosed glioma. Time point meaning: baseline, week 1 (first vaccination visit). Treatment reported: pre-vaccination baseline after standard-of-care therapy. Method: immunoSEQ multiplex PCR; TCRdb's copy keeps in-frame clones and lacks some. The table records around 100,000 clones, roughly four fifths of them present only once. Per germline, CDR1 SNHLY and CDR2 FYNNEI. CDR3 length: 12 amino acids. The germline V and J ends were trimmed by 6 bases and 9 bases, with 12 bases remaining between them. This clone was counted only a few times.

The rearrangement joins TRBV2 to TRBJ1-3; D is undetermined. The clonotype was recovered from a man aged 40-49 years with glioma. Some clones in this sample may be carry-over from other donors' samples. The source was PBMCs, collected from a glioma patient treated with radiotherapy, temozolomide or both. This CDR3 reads CASRPAEGTIYF. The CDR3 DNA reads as TGTGCCAGCAGGCCGGCCGAAGGCACCATATATTTT.